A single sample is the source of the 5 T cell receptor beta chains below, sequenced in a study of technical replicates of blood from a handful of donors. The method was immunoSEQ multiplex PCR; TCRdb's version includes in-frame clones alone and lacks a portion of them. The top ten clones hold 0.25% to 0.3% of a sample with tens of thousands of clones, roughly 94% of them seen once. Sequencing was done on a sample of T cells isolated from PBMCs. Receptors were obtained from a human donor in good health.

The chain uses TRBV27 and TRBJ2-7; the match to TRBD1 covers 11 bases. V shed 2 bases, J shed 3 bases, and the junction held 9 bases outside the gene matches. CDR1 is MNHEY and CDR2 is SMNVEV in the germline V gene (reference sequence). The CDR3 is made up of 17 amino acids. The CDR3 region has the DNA TGTGCCAGCAGTTTAACCGGGACAGGGGGTCTCCTCTACGAGCAGTACTTC. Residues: CASSLTGTGGLLYEQYF.

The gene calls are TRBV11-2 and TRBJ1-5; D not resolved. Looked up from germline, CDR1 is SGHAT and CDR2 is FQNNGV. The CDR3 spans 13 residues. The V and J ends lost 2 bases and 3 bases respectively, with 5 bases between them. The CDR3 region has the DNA TGTGCCAGCAGCTTAAGCAACAATCAGCCCCAGCATTTT. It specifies CASSLSNNQPQHF.

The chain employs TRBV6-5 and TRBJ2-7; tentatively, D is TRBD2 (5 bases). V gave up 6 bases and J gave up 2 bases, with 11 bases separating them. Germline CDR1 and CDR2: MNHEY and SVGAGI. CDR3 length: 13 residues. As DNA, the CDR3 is TGTGCCAGCAGACTAGGCACCACCTACGAGCAGTACTTC. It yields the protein CASRLGTTYEQYF.

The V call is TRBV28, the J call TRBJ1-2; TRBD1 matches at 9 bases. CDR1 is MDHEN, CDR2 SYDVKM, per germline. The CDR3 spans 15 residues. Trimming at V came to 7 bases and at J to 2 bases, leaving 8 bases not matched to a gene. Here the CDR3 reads CASTITGGRNYGYTF. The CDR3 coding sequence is TGTGCCAGCACCATCACAGGGGGCAGGAACTATGGCTACACCTTC.

The CDR3 nucleotides are TGTGCCAGGAGGGACCGGGACAGGGGGGACAATCAGCCCCAGCATTTT. Its protein product is CARRDRDRGDNQPQHF. The chain has TRBV9 and TRBJ1-5, with TRBD1 matching over 11 bases. Germline trimming cut 8 bases from V and 3 bases from J; bases unmatched to any gene: 10. The CDR3 extends over 16 amino acids. Germline values: CDR1 SGDLS, CDR2 YYNGEE.